This T cell receptor (beta chain) derives from a study of cytomegalovirus exposure and HLA in healthy donors. Trimming removed 5 bases at V and 3 bases at J, with 11 bases between. CDR3 length: 14 amino acids. Germline V gives CDR1 SNHLY, CDR2 FYNNEI. Researchers ran the PCR with 60 Vbeta and 13 Jbeta primers. The method was immunoSEQ multiplex PCR; TCRdb's version includes in-frame clones alone and lacks a portion of them. Its table records approximately 190,000 clones. The chain joins TRBV2 to TRBJ1-5; no clear D. Sequencing input: PBMCs. The source is a man younger than 45 in good health and CMV-seronegative. The CDR3 DNA reads as TGTGCCAGCAGTCTCGGTACAGACAATCAGCCCCAGCATTTT. Amino acid sequence: CASSLGTDNQPQHF.